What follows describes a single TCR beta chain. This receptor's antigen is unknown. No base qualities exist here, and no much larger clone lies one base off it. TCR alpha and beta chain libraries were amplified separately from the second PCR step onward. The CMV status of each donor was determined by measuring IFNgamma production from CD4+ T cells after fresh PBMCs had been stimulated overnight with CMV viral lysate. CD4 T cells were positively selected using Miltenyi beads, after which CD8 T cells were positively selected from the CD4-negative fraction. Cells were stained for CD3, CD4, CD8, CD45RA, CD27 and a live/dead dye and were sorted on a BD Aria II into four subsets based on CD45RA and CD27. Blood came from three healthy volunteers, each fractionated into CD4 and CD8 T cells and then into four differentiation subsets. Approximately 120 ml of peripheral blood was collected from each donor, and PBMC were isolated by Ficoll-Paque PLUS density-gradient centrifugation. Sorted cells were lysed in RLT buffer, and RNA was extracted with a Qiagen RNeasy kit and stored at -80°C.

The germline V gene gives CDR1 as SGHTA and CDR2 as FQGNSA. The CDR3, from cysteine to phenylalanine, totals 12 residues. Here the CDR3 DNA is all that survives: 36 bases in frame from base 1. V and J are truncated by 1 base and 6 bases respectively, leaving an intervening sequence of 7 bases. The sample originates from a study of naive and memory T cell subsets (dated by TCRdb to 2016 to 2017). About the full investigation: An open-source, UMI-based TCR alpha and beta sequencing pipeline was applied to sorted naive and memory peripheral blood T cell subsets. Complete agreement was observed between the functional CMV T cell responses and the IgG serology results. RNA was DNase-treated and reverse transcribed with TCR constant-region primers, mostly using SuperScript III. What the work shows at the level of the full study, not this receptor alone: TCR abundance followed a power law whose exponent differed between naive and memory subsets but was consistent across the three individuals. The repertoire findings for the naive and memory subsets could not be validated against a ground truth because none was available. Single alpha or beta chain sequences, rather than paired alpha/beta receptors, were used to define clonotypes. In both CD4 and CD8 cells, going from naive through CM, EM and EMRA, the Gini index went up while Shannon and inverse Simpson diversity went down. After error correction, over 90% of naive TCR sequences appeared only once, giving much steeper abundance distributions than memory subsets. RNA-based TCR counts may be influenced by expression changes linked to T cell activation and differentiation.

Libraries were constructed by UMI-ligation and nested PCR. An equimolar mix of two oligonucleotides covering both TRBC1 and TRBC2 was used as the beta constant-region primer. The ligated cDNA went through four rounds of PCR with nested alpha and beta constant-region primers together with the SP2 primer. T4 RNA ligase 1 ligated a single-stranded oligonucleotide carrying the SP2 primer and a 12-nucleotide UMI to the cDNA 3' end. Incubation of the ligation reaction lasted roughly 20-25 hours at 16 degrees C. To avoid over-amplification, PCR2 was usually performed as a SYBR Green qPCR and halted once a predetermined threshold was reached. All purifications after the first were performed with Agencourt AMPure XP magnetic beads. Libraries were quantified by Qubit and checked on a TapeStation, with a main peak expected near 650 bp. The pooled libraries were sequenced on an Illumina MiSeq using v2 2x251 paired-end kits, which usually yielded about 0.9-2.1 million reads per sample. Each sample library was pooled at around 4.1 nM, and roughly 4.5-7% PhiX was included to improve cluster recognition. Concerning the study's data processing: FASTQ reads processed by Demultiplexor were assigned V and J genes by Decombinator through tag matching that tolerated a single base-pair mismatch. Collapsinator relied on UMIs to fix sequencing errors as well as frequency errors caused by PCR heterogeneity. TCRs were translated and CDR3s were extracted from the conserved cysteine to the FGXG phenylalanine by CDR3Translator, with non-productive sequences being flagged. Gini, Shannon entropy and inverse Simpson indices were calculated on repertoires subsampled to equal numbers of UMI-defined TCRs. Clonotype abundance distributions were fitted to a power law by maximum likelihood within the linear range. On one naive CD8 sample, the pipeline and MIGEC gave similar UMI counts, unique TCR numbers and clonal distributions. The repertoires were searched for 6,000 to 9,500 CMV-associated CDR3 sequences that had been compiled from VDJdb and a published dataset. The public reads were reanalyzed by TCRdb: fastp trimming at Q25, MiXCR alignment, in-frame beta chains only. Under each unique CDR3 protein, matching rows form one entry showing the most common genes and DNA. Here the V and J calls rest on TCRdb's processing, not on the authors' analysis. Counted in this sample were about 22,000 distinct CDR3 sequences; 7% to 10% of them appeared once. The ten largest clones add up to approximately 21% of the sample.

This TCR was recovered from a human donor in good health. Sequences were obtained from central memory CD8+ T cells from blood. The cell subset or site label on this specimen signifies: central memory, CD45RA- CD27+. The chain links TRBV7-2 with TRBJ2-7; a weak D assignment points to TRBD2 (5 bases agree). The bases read TGTGCCAGCAGCTTAGATAGCGCCGAGCAGTACTTC. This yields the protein CASSLDSAEQYF.